This T cell receptor (beta chain) is from a study of T cell repertoires in cytomegalovirus infection. Study summary: CMV epitopes used comprised recently identified HLA-C-restricted ones and well-studied HLA-B-restricted ones. An indication of both CMV infection and matching HLA type came from public TCR beta signatures.

The CDR3 is 16 residues long. V was clipped by 4 bases and J by 3 bases, with 18 bases between them. In germline, CDR1 is MNHEY, CDR2 SVGAGI. TCRdb re-called the reads through MiXCR, storing one row per CDR3 protein. Of 100,000 or so distinct CDR3 sequences in the sample, around 32% were seen once. Worth noting for this clonotype: The antigen remains undetermined.

The J gene is TRBJ2-5, the V gene TRBV6-5; tentatively, D is TRBD1 or TRBD2 (5 bases each). The material was CD8+ T cells from cultured PBMCs, obtained from culture after CMV antigen stimulation. This sequence originates from a human donor in good health (CMV status not recorded). Some clones in this sample may be carry-over from other donors' samples. As DNA, the CDR3 is TGTGCCAGCAGTTGGGGGACCTCGTTGATGGAAGAGACCCAGTACTTC. It translates to CASSWGTSLMEETQYF.